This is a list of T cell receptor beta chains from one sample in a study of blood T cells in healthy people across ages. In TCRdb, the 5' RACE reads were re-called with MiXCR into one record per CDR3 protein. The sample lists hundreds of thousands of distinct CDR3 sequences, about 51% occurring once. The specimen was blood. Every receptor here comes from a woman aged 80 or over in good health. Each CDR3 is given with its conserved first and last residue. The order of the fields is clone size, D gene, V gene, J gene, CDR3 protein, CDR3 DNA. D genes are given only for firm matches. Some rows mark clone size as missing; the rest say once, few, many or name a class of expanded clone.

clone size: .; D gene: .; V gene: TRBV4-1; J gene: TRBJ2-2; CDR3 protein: CASSQALGAGELFF; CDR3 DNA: TGCGCCAGCAGCCAAGCTCTGGGGGCCGGGGAGCTGTTTTTT
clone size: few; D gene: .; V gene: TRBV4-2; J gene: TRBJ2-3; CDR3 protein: CACSQGPRTEGDTQYF; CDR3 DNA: TGTGCCTGCAGCCAAGGCCCTCGGACCGAGGGGGATACGCAGTATTTT
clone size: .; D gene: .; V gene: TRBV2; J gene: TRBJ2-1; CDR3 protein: CASSEQGLNEQFF; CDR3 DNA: TGTGCCAGCAGTGAACAGGGCCTCAATGAGCAGTTCTTC
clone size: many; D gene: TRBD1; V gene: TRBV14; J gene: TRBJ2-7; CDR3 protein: CASSQEQGTPPYEQYF; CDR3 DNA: TGTGCCAGCAGCCAAGAACAGGGGACCCCCCCCTACGAGCAGTACTTC
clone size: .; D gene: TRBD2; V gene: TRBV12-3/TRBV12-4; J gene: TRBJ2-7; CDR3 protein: CASSLAGTSGRSSYNEQYF; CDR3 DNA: TGTGCCAGCAGTTTGGCCGGGACTAGCGGGAGGAGCTCCTACAATGAGCAGTACTTC
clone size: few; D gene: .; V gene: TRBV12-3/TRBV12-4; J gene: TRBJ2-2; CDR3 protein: CASRKSARNTGELFF; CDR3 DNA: TGTGCCAGCAGGAAATCGGCCAGGAACACCGGGGAGCTGTTTTTT
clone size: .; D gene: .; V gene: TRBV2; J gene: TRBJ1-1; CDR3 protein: CASSEAGREPFF; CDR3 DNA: TGTGCCAGCAGTGAAGCGGGTAGGGAACCTTTCTTT
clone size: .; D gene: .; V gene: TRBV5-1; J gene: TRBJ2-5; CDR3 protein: CASSLGDQETQYF; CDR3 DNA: TGCGCCAGCAGCTTGGGGGATCAGGAGACCCAGTACTTC
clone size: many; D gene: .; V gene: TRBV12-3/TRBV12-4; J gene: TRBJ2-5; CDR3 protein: CASSFGARTGTQYF; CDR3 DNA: TGTGCCAGCAGTTTTGGCGCCCGTACGGGGACCCAGTACTTC
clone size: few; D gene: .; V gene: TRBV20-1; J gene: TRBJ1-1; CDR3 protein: CSASFFRGWNTEAFF; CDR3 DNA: TGCAGTGCTAGCTTTTTTAGGGGATGGAACACTGAAGCTTTCTTT
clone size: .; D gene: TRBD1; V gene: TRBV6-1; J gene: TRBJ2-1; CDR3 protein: CASSTGGQGSNGQFF; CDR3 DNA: TGTGCCAGCAGTACAGGGGGTCAGGGGAGTAATGGGCAGTTCTTC
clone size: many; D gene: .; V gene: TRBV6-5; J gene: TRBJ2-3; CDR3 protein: CASRADSSGSTDTQYF; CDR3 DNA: TGTGCCAGCAGAGCTGACTCGAGCGGGTCAACAGATACGCAGTATTTT
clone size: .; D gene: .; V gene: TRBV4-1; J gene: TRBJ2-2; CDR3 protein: CASSHGAGELFF; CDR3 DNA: TGCGCCAGCAGCCATGGAGCGGGGGAGCTGTTTTTT
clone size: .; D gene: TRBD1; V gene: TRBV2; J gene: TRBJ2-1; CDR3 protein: CASNPPGQDTPWQFF; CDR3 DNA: TGTGCCAGCAACCCACCGGGACAGGATACCCCCTGGCAGTTCTTC
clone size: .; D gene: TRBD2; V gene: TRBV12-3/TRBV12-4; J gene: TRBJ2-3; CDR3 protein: CACNELAGSTDTQYF; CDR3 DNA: TGTGCCTGCAACGAACTAGCGGGGAGCACAGATACGCAGTATTTT
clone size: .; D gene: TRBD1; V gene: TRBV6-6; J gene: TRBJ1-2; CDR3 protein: CASSYSPDRANYGYTF; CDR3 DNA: TGTGCCAGCAGTTACTCTCCGGACAGGGCTAACTATGGCTACACCTTC
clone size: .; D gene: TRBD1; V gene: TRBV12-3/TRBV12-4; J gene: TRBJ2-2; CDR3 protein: CASSYPGGMAGELFF; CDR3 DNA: TGTGCCAGCAGTTACCCAGGGGGCATGGCCGGGGAGCTGTTTTTT